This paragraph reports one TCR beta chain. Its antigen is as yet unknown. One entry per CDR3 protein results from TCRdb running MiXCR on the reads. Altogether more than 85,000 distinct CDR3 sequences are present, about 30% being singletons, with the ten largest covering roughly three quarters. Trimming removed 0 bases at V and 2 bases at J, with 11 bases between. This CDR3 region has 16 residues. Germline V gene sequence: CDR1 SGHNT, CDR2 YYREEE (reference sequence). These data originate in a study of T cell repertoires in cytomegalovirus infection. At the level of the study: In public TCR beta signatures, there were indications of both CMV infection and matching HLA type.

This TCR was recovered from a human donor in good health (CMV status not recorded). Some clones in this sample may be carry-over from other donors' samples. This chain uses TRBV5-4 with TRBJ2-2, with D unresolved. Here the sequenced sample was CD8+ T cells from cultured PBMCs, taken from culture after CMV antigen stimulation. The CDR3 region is CASSLDRQVNTGELFF. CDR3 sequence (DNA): TGTGCCAGCAGCTTGGACCGGCAGGTTAACACCGGGGAGCTGTTTTTT. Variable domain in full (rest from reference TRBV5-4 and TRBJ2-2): ETGVTQSPTHLIKTRGQQVTLRCSSQSGHNTVSWYQQALGQGPQFIFQYYREEENGRGNFPPRFSGLQFPNYSSELNVNALELDDSALYLCASSLDRQVNTGELFFGEGSRLTVL.